The next 9 T cell receptor beta chains were all read from a single sample in a study of vaccination effects on CD4 cells after COVID-19. Their antigens remain unidentified. Pools of viral peptides were used by the ViraFEST assay to expand antigen-specific CD4+ T cells ahead of sequencing. Cultured cells yielded isolated CD4+ T cells after approximately nine days. Either the mRNA-1273 or the BNT162b2 vaccine was given to participants as two doses. Assay used: immunoSEQ multiplex PCR; TCRdb lists only in-frame clones, some missing. The sample has tens of thousands of clones; under 80% are singletons. Material: CD4+ T cells from PBMCs cultured with HCoV-OC43 spike peptides, obtained after COVID-19 vaccination. Subset meaning: HCoV-OC43 spike overlapping peptide pool stimulation. The receptors shown here come from a human donor who received a COVID-19 vaccine.

This chain connects TRBV18 to TRBJ1-3; D call uncertain. V was trimmed by 6 bases and J by 2 bases, leaving 14 bases between them. Germline V gene sequence: CDR1 KGHSH, CDR2 LQKENI. The CDR3 runs to 15 residues. The CDR3 bases are TGTGCCAGCTCGATTGGGCCCGACCCTGGAAACACCATATATTTT. This gives the protein CASSIGPDPGNTIYF.

The gene calls are TRBV2 and TRBJ2-5; 7 positions match TRBD1. CDR3 size: 12 residues. Germline V gives CDR1 SNHLY, CDR2 FYNNEI. J gave up 2 bases and V 6 bases, and 0 bases lay outside the gene matches. In DNA form, the CDR3 reads TGTGCCAGCAGGGGACAGCAAGAGACCCAGTACTTC. Protein: CASRGQQETQYF.

The V gene is TRBV4-3, the J gene TRBJ1-5; D perhaps matches TRBD1 (5 bases). V was shortened by 0 bases and J by 6 bases, with 12 bases between the two germline ends. Germline V gene lookup returns CDR1 LGHNA and CDR2 YSLEER. The CDR3 sequence is 15 residues long. The CDR3 protein is CASSQEDGGGQPQHF. CDR3 DNA: TGCGCCAGCAGCCAAGAGGACGGGGGGGGTCAGCCCCAGCATTTT.

This chain joins TRBV9 and TRBJ2-7; D possibly corresponds to TRBD1 (5 bases). Trimming left V 4 bases short and J 5 bases short, with 28 bases between. Germline V CDR1 and CDR2: SGDLS, YYNGEE. This CDR3 has 18 amino acids. Written as DNA, the CDR3 is TGTGCCAGCAGCCCAATCCCCCTGCGGACACCGAAAGGGAACGAGCAGTACGTC. It encodes CASSPIPLRTPKGNEQYV.

This chain joins TRBV5-1 and TRBJ1-2, with D unresolved. The CDR3 loop spans 14 amino acids. Germline loops: CDR1 SGHRS, CDR2 YFSETQ. V lost 0 bases to trimming and J lost 0 bases, with 6 bases between them. The CDR3 loop is CASSLESTNYGYTF. The CDR3 nucleotides read TGCGCCAGCAGCTTGGAATCGACTAACTATGGCTACACCTTC.

The V call is TRBV5-1, the J call TRBJ2-5; 13 bases fit TRBD2. Germline CDR1 reads SGHRS; CDR2 reads YFSETQ. After removal of 2 bases from V and 6 bases from J, the junction contained 7 bases not matched to a gene. The CDR3 runs to 16 residues. CDR3 nucleotide sequence: TGCGCCAGCAGCTTTGGGGGACTAGCGGGGTGGCAGACCCAGTACTTC. It specifies CASSFGGLAGWQTQYF.

J is TRBJ2-6 and V is TRBV7-2; D is unresolved. V gave up 6 bases and J gave up 2 bases, with 20 bases separating them. Germline CDR1 reads SGHTA; CDR2 reads FQGNSA. This CDR3 region has 18 residues. CDR3: CASSTQPLPLAGANVLTF. Here the CDR3 DNA reads TGTGCCAGCAGTACACAACCTCTACCGCTTGCTGGGGCCAACGTCCTGACTTTC.

The chain is built from TRBV18 and TRBJ2-1; D might be TRBD1 (6 bases). Germline assignment: CDR1 KGHSH and CDR2 LQKENI. Trimming removed 4 bases from V and 4 bases from J, with 14 bases in between. There are 15 residues in the CDR3. The CDR3: CASSRGPNQYNEQFF. Written as DNA, the CDR3 is TGTGCCAGCTCACGGGGGCCAAATCAATACAATGAGCAGTTCTTC.

In this sample, this clone turned up once. This rearrangement joins TRBV29-1 to TRBJ2-1; the D gene is possibly TRBD1 (6 bases). Looked up from germline, CDR1 is SQVTM and CDR2 is ANQGSEA. The CDR3 loop spans 12 amino acids. Between the trimmed V and J ends, which lost 6 bases and 3 bases, there was a span of 9 bases. The CDR3 bases are TGCAGCGTGGGGGACAACTACAATGAGCAGTTCTTC. Translation: CSVGDNYNEQFF.